This T cell receptor (beta chain) was recovered during a study of blood T cell repertoires in COVID-19. The germline V gene encodes CDR1 MDHEN and CDR2 SYDVKM. The ends lost 8 bases at V and 5 bases at J; junction bases unmatched: 10. This CDR3 is 14 amino acids long. Method: immunoSEQ multiplex PCR; TCRdb's copy keeps in-frame clones and lacks some. Here the sample spans about 220,000 clones, 82% being singletons. The specimen sequenced was PBMCs or T cells enriched from blood (not recorded which). The chain joins TRBV28 to TRBJ1-2, with 8 bases fitting TRBD1. The clonotype was recovered from a woman aged 55-69 years who had recovered from COVID-19. The CDR3 DNA follows: TGTGCCAGCCGGCCGCAGGGGGCGGGGTATGGCTACACCTTC. Protein sequence: CASRPQGAGYGYTF.